This is a list of T cell receptor beta chains from one sample in a study of blood T cell repertoires in COVID-19. Measured with immunoSEQ multiplex PCR; TCRdb has only the in-frame clones, and not every one. The table shows hundreds of thousands of clones, with roughly 80% occurring only once. Sequenced material: peripheral blood. All receptors derive from an elderly woman with acute or convalescent COVID-19. Each CDR3 is given with its conserved first and last residue. The D gene is left open where the match is weak. For some rows the clone size is stated as once, few or many, or as a class when expanded; others skip it.

TRBJ1-5 NA 14 NA TRBV24-1 TGTGCCACCAGTGGTCCGGGGGGAAATCAGCCCCAGCATTTT CATSGPGGNQPQHF
TRBJ1-2 TRBD1 15 NA TRBV18 TGTGCCAGCTCACCGGGGGACAGGGAAAGGGGTGGCTACACCTTC CASSPGDRERGGYTF
TRBJ1-4 NA 15 few TRBV7-9 TGTGCCAGCAGCCTGGACAGTCCTCTGGGAGAAAAACTGTTTTTT CASSLDSPLGEKLFF
TRBJ2-7 TRBD1 13 NA TRBV27 TGTGCCAGGATAGGGACAGGGGGCTGGGAGCAGTACTTC CARIGTGGWEQYF
TRBJ1-5 NA 15 NA TRBV6-1 TGTGCCAGCAGTGAACCGGGTCCTGGGAATCAGCCCCAGCATTTT CASSEPGPGNQPQHF
TRBJ1-5 NA 12 NA TRBV5-6 TGTGCCAGCAGCTTGTTCGATCAGCCCCAGCATTTT CASSLFDQPQHF
TRBJ2-1 NA 13 NA TRBV3-1/TRBV3-2 TGTGCCAGCAGCCTTGGAACAGGGCTTGAGCAGTTCTTC CASSLGTGLEQFF
TRBJ2-2 NA 15 once TRBV5-4 TGTGCCAGCAGCTTGAGACTAGGAAAACCCGGGGAGCTGTTTTTT CASSLRLGKPGELFF
TRBJ1-2 NA 11 NA TRBV29-1 TGCAGCGTTGAAAAAGGGGAAGGCTACACCTTC CSVEKGEGYTF
TRBJ2-6 TRBD1 18 once TRBV7-3 TGTGCCAGCAGCTTAGGGGACAGGGGGCTGCCTGGGGCCAACGTCCTGACTTTC CASSLGDRGLPGANVLTF
TRBJ1-2 NA 13 NA TRBV6-1 TGTGCCAGCAGTGAATCCGGGGTCTTTGGCTACACCTTC CASSESGVFGYTF
TRBJ1-2 TRBD1 15 NA TRBV19 TGTGCCAGTACTGACAGGGGCGCGGCTAACTATGGCTACACCTTC CASTDRGAANYGYTF
TRBJ2-1 NA 15 NA TRBV27 TGTGCCAGCCGGGCGGGACCGAGCTCCTACAATGAGCAGTTCTTC CASRAGPSSYNEQFF
TRBJ2-7 TRBD2 15 NA TRBV4-3 TGCGCCAGCAGCCAAGGGTACGGGGGGGCCTACGAGCAGTACTTC CASSQGYGGAYEQYF
TRBJ2-3 TRBD2 15 once TRBV24-1 TGTGCCACCGGGGGGACTAGCGGGGGCACAGATACGCAGTATTTT CATGGTSGGTDTQYF